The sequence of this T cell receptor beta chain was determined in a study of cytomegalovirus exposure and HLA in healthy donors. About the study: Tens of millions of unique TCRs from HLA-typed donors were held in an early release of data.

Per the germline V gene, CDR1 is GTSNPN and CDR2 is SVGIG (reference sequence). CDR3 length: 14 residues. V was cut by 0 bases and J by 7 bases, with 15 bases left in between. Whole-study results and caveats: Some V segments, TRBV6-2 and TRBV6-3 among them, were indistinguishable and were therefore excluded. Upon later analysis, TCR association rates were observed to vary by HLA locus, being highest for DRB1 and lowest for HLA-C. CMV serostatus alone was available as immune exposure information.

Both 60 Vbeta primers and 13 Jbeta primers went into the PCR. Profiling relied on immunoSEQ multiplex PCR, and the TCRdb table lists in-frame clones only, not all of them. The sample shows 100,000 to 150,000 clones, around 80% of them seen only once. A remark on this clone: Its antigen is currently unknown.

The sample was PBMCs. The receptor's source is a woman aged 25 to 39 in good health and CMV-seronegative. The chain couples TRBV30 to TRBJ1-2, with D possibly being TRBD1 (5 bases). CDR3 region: CAWSVHGGIGGYTF. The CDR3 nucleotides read TGTGCCTGGAGTGTACATGGGGGGATCGGTGGCTACACCTTC. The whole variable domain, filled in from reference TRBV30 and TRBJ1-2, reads SQTIHQWPATLVQPVGSPLSLECTVEGTSNPNLYWYRQAAGRGLQLLFYSVGIGQISSEVPQNLSASRPQDRQFILSSKKLLLSDSGFYLCAWSVHGGIGGYTFGSGTRLTVV.